These 10 T cell receptor beta chains originate from one sample sequenced in a study of CD8 T cell repertoires and HIV-1 epitope variants. Their antigens are not known. Profiling relied on immunoSEQ multiplex PCR, and the TCRdb table lists in-frame clones only, not all of them. The data show 5,000 or so clones, roughly two thirds seen once. Specimen: cultured CD8+ T cells derived from PBMCs. The origin of the receptors is a male donor with HIV.

This rearrangement joins TRBV5-4 to TRBJ2-1, with a tentative D call TRBD2 (6 bases). This CDR3 spans 15 amino acids. Between the trimmed V and J ends, which lost 4 bases and 6 bases, there was a span of 17 bases. Germline-derived CDR1 and CDR2 are SGHNT and YYREEE (reference sequence). DNA of the CDR3: TGTGCCAGCAGCCCGGGGGTAGCGAGTAGCAATGAGCAGTTCTTC. It specifies CASSPGVASSNEQFF.

The rearrangement links TRBV27 to TRBJ2-1; no clear D gene. This CDR3 is 13 amino acids long. Per germline, CDR1 MNHEY and CDR2 SMNVEV (reference sequence). V shed 5 bases and J shed 0 bases, with 5 bases lying between them. The CDR3 DNA is TGTGCCAGCAGTACGAGCTCCTACAATGAGCAGTTCTTC. It encodes CASSTSSYNEQFF.

This clone came up once. This rearrangement joins TRBV19 to TRBJ2-5; 13 nucleotides line up with TRBD2. CDR1 and CDR2 (germline): LNHDA, SQIVND (reference sequence). The CDR3 is 15 residues long. V was pared by 10 bases and J by 5 bases, with 10 bases of the junction left unmatched. The CDR3 here is CATALAGGSLETQYF. CDR3 coding DNA: TGTGCCACCGCACTAGCGGGAGGGTCCCTCGAGACCCAGTACTTC.

The V call is TRBV28, the J call TRBJ1-5, with D perhaps TRBD1 (6 bases). Trimming removed 4 bases at V and 6 bases at J, with 13 bases between. Germline CDR1 is MDHEN and CDR2 is SYDVKM. The CDR3 is 14 amino acids. The CDR3 nucleotides read TGTGCCAGCAGTTCTCAGGGGATGGGTCAGCCCCAGCATTTT. This encodes CASSSQGMGQPQHF.

Only a few counts were recorded for this clone. The rearrangement uses TRBV28 and TRBJ1-1; D call uncertain. Trimming pared 2 bases from V and 0 bases from J, leaving 10 bases between. Germline CDR1 MDHEN, CDR2 SYDVKM. There are 15 residues in the CDR3. CDR3 bases: TGTGCCAGCAGTTTAAGGGTACATTTGAACACTGAAGCTTTCTTT. This encodes CASSLRVHLNTEAFF.

This clone was counted between two and nine times. This chain connects TRBV7-3 to TRBJ2-1, with D perhaps TRBD1 or TRBD2 (5 bases each). CDR3 size: 13 residues. Germline V gives CDR1 SGHTA, CDR2 FQGTGA. Trimming cost V 5 bases and J 4 bases, with 9 bases left between them. The CDR3 DNA reads TGTGCCAGCAGCCCGGGGCAGTACAATGAGCAGTTCTTC. It translates to CASSPGQYNEQFF.

This rearrangement joins TRBV19 to TRBJ2-1; no reliable D call. V was pared by 5 bases and J by 0 bases, with 11 bases between. CDR3 length: 15 residues. Germline CDR1 is LNHDA and CDR2 is SQIVND (reference sequence). CDR3 sequence: CASSEDQSSYNEQFF. The CDR3 coding sequence is TGTGCCAGTAGTGAGGACCAGAGCTCCTACAATGAGCAGTTCTTC.

The gene calls are TRBV11-1 and TRBJ1-3, with a weak D call TRBD1 (5 bases). V was pared by 3 bases and J by 2 bases, with 8 bases between. CDR3 length equals 14 residues. The germline V gene has CDR1 SGHAT and CDR2 FQDESV (reference sequence). CDR3 nucleotide sequence: TGTGCCAGCAGCTTGACGGGGGCTGGAAACACCATATATTTT. Translating gives CASSLTGAGNTIYF. Variable domain in full (rest from reference TRBV11-1 and TRBJ1-3): EAEVAQSPRYKITEKSQAVAFWCDPISGHATLYWYRQILGQGPELLVQFQDESVVDDSQLPKDRFSAERLKGVDSTLKIQPAELGDSAMYLCASSLTGAGNTIYFGEGSWLTVV.

This clone turned up a few times. This chain links TRBV28 with TRBJ2-1; 7 bases align to TRBD1. CDR1 MDHEN and CDR2 SYDVKM come from the germline V gene. This CDR3 comprises 12 residues. With 5 bases clipped from V and 9 bases from J, the junction kept 4 bases outside the gene matches. DNA for the CDR3: TGTGCCAGCAGTCCAGGGGGAAGTGAGCAGTTCTTC. It yields the protein CASSPGGSEQFF. Together with reference TRBV28 and TRBJ2-1, the CDR3 gives the full variable domain: DVKVTQSSRYLVKRTGEKVFLECVQDMDHENMFWYRQDPGLGLRLIYFSYDVKMKEKGDIPEGYSVSREKKERFSLILESASTNQTSMYLCASSPGGSEQFFGPGTRLTVL.

This clone was seen once. The chain employs TRBV19 and TRBJ2-2, with a tentative D call TRBD1 (6 bases). This CDR3 comprises 14 residues. V dropped 7 bases and J dropped 4 bases, with 13 bases sitting between them. From germline, CDR1 is LNHDA and CDR2 SQIVND (reference sequence). CDR3 sequence (DNA): TGTGCCAGTAATGACGCCAGGGGCACCGGGGAGCTGTTTTTT. It codes for CASNDARGTGELFF.